Only a few counts were recorded for the clone carrying this T cell receptor beta chain. The investigators reverse transcribed all of the isolated RNA, so they sequenced expressed TCRB transcripts. Clones were read by immunoSEQ multiplex PCR, and TCRdb kept only the in-frame ones, dropping some. The sample lists hundreds of thousands of clones, around 15% seen once, with about 6.7% in the top ten. This sample stems from a study of beta chain features in type 1 diabetes. CDR3 length: 14 residues. Germline V CDR1 and CDR2: SSHAT, FNYEAQ (reference sequence). The V and J ends lost 5 bases and 0 bases respectively, with 11 bases between them.

The TCR sequence derives from a man under 40 in good health. Material for sequencing was central memory CD4+ T cells from blood. V gene TRBV7-7 combines with J gene TRBJ2-7; no firm D call. CDR3 DNA sequence: TGTGCCAGCAGCATAACGACTGGCTCCTACGAGCAGTACGTC. Translating gives CASSITTGSYEQYV.